This TCR beta chain was recorded in a study of shared clonotypes between healthy human individuals. Naive CD45RA+ and memory CD45RA-negative subsets were split from CD4+ cells. The germline gives CDR1 SGHAT, CDR2 FQNNGV. The CDR3 length is 13 residues. V was cut by 1 base and J by 3 bases, with 6 bases left in between. Measured with immunoSEQ multiplex PCR; TCRdb has only the in-frame clones, and not every one. The sample includes over 2 million clones, just under 95% of them seen just once. What was sequenced was naive CD4+ T cells from PBMCs. Subset here: CD45RA+ positively selected. The chain employs TRBV11-2 and TRBJ1-1; D is unresolved. This sequence was found in a man younger than 30 in good health. Some clones in this sample may be carry-over from other donors' samples. The CDR3 loop is CASSLVGYTEAFF. In DNA form, the CDR3 reads TGTGCCAGCAGCTTAGTTGGGTACACTGAAGCTTTCTTT.